Below are 14 T cell receptor beta chains sequenced from a single sample in a study of T cell responses to AZD1222 COVID-19 vaccine. This table comes from immunoSEQ multiplex PCR, and its TCRdb copy is limited to in-frame clones, with some not included. This sample has about 27,000 clones, with over 80% found just once. The sample consisted of peripheral blood, taken 28 days after the second AZD1222 dose. These TCRs come from an adult who received the AZD1222 COVID-19 vaccine.

The rearrangement uses TRBV4-3 and TRBJ2-1; D is unresolved. The CDR3 covers 18 residues. Germline V CDR1 and CDR2: LGHNA, YSLEER. The V end lost 0 bases, the J end lost 0 bases, and 15 bases lay between the germline ends. The CDR3 sequence: CASSQDFSRLSSYNEQFF. In nucleotides, the CDR3 is TGCGCCAGCAGCCAAGATTTTAGTCGACTTTCCTCCTACAATGAGCAGTTCTTC.

This clone has just one count. This chain uses TRBV7-3 with TRBJ2-1, with D perhaps assigned TRBD1 or TRBD2 (5 bases each). Between the trimmed V and J ends, which lost 2 bases and 2 bases, there was a span of 10 bases. Germline V gene data show CDR1 as SGHTA and CDR2 as FQGTGA. The CDR3 contains 15 residues. The CDR3 DNA sequence: TGTGCCAGCAGCTTAGGGCAGGGACCCTACAATGAGCAGTTCTTC. Amino acid sequence: CASSLGQGPYNEQFF. Combining the CDR3 with reference TRBV7-3 and TRBJ2-1 gives the whole variable domain GAGVSQTPSNKVTEKGKYVELRCDPISGHTALYWYRQSLGQGPEFLIYFQGTGAADDSGLPNDRFFAVRPEGSVSTLKIQRTERGDSAVYLCASSLGQGPYNEQFFGPGTRLTVL.

This chain joins TRBV28 and TRBJ2-1, with 7 bases aligning to TRBD2. The V gene end was trimmed by 6 bases and the J gene end by 13 bases; junction bases not matched to a gene: 12. CDR3 length: 13 residues. The germline V gene encodes CDR1 MDHEN and CDR2 SYDVKM. DNA of the CDR3: TGTGCCAGCAGACCTGGTCTACCGGGGGGACAGTTCTTC. Translating it yields CASRPGLPGGQFF.

This clone was seen once. The chain uses TRBV5-4 and TRBJ2-2; D gene ambiguous. The CDR3 consists of 13 residues. V shed 0 bases and J shed 6 bases, with 6 bases lying between them. Germline lookup yields CDR1 SGHNT and CDR2 YYREEE (reference sequence). In nucleotides, the CDR3 is TGTGCCAGCAGCTTGGAGACCGCCGGGGAGCTGTTTTTT. Translation gives CASSLETAGELFF.

The sample holds one count of this clone. The rearrangement links TRBV11-2 to TRBJ1-2; D uncertain. The CDR3 is 14 amino acids. Looked up from germline, CDR1 is SGHAT and CDR2 is FQNNGV. The ends were cut back, 4 bases at V and 4 bases at J, with 13 bases in the middle. The CDR3 reads CASSYTERVYGYTF. CDR3 DNA sequence: TGTGCCAGCAGCTATACCGAGAGGGTCTATGGCTACACCTTC. Full variable domain (remainder filled in from reference TRBV11-2 and TRBJ1-2): EAGVAQSPRYKIIEKRQSVAFWCNPISGHATLYWYQQILGQGPKLLIQFQNNGVVDDSQLPKDRFSAERLKGVDSTLKIQPAKLEDSAVYLCASSYTERVYGYTFGSGTRLTVV.

The chain combines TRBV7-3 with TRBJ2-3; D is unresolved. Looked up from germline, CDR1 is SGHTA and CDR2 is FQGTGA. Trimming removed 0 bases at V and 4 bases at J, with 11 bases between. The CDR3 length is 15 residues. CDR3 nucleotides: TGTGCCAGCAGCTTAACGATCCATTCCCCAGATACGCAGTATTTT. Translated, it gives CASSLTIHSPDTQYF.

The chain carries TRBV15 and TRBJ1-5; 7 nucleotides agree with TRBD1. The V segment lost 5 bases and the J segment 5 bases; nucleotides outside the gene matches: 6. Germline values: CDR1 LNHNV, CDR2 YYDKDF (reference sequence). The CDR3 sequence is 14 residues long. CDR3 protein: CATSYRQGDQPQHF. As DNA, the CDR3 is TGTGCCACCAGCTATCGACAGGGAGATCAGCCCCAGCATTTT. The full variable domain, in which reference TRBV15 and TRBJ1-5 provide the parts outside the CDR3, is DAMVIQNPRYQVTQFGKPVTLSCSQTLNHNVMYWYQQKSSQAPKLLFHYYDKDFNNEADTPDNFQSRRPNTSFCFLDIRSPGLGDTAMYLCATSYRQGDQPQHFGDGTRLSIL.

This clone was seen a single time. The chain is built from TRBV28 and TRBJ1-2, with 10 bases that match TRBD1. Germline V CDR1 and CDR2: MDHEN, SYDVKM. The CDR3 is 15 residues long. Germline trimming cut 5 bases from V and 6 bases from J; bases unmatched to any gene: 9. CDR3: CASSGQGDLGNGYTF. As DNA, the CDR3 is TGTGCCAGCAGTGGACAGGGGGATTTAGGTAATGGCTACACCTTC.

In DNA form, the CDR3 reads TGTGCCAGCAGCTTAGTAGTAGCCGGCGATTATGAGCAGTTCTTC. It codes for CASSLVVAGDYEQFF. The V and J genes are TRBV7-2 and TRBJ2-1; D unclear. Germline V gives CDR1 SGHTA, CDR2 FQGNSA. The CDR3 runs to 15 residues. V gave up 1 base and J gave up 8 bases, with 15 bases separating them.

J is TRBJ2-7 and V is TRBV11-2; perhaps TRBD1 as D (5 bases). Germline V gives CDR1 SGHAT, CDR2 FQNNGV. The V gene lost 0 bases and the J gene lost 1 base, with 7 bases spanning the gap. The CDR3 is 14 residues long. CDR3 in amino acids: CASSLERTSYEQYF. For the CDR3, the DNA is TGTGCCAGCAGCTTAGAGCGGACATCCTACGAGCAGTACTTC.

The chain uses TRBV7-9 and TRBJ2-3; D tentatively fits TRBD1 or TRBD2 (6 bases each). Germline V gene lookup returns CDR1 SEHNR and CDR2 FQNEAQ (reference sequence). This CDR3 is built from 19 residues. V was trimmed by 5 bases and J by 0 bases, leaving 24 bases between them. The CDR3 loop is CASSRGRGLIAKSTDTQYF. The DNA for the CDR3 is TGTGCCAGCAGCCGGGGCAGGGGACTCATAGCCAAGAGCACAGATACGCAGTATTTT. The full variable domain, completed using reference TRBV7-9 and TRBJ2-3, is DTGVSQNPRHKITKRGQNVTFRCDPISEHNRLYWYRQTLGQGPEFLTYFQNEAQLEKSRLLSDRFSAERPKGSFSTLEIQRTEQGDSAMYLCASSRGRGLIAKSTDTQYFGPGTRLTVL.

In DNA, the CDR3 is TGTGCCAGCAGTCAACAGGGTGCCCAGTACAATGAGCAGTTCTTC. Protein product: CASSQQGAQYNEQFF. The chain recombines TRBV6-2 or TRBV6-3 with TRBJ2-1; a weak D match, TRBD1 (6 bases). Trimming left V 5 bases short and J 4 bases short, with 15 bases between. The germline CDR1 and CDR2 sequences are MNHEY and SVGEGT. The CDR3 is 15 residues long.

This clone has a single count. The J gene is TRBJ2-2, the V gene TRBV2; 8 positions agree with TRBD1. This CDR3 has 16 residues. Trimming at V came to 1 base and at J to 8 bases, leaving 9 bases not matched to a gene. The germline V gene has CDR1 SNHLY and CDR2 FYNNEI. The CDR3 nucleotides are TGTGCCAGCAGTGAAGTGAGGGACAGGCTAACGGGGGAGCTGTTTTTT. This gives the protein CASSEVRDRLTGELFF. The entire variable domain, with the rest obtained from reference TRBV2 and TRBJ2-2, is as follows: EPEVTQTPSHQVTQMGQEVILRCVPISNHLYFYWYRQILGQKVEFLVSFYNNEISEKSEIFDDQFSVERPDGSNFTLKIRSTKLEDSAMYFCASSEVRDRLTGELFFGEGSRLTVL.

The chain employs TRBV5-1 and TRBJ1-4; 11 nucleotides line up with TRBD1. Trimming at V came to 0 bases and at J to 7 bases, leaving 11 bases not matched to a gene. Germline loops: CDR1 SGHRS, CDR2 YFSETQ. The CDR3 spans 18 residues. The CDR3 nucleotides read TGCGCCAGCAGCTTGGGTCTGGACGGACAGGGGGCCGGTGAAAAACTGTTTTTT. Its protein is CASSLGLDGQGAGEKLFF. Full variable domain (missing parts from reference TRBV5-1 and TRBJ1-4): KAGVTQTPRYLIKTRGQQVTLSCSPISGHRSVSWYQQTPGQGLQFLFEYFSETQRNKGNFPGRFSGRQFSNSRSEMNVSTLELGDSALYLCASSLGLDGQGAGEKLFFGSGTQLSVL.